A single TCR beta chain is shown here with its context. The clone's antigen remains unknown. Base qualities are not provided; no much larger clone lies one nucleotide away. CD8 naive samples were CD45RO-negative cells positively selected for CCR7, giving a CD45RA+CCR7+ population that excluded TemRA cells. The donors were healthy, HIV-negative adults who had no recently reported acute infections or vaccinations. All donors were Caucasian adults living in Nashville, Tennessee, USA. Blood was collected by leukapheresis, and PBMCs were isolated by Ficoll-Histopaque density gradient centrifugation and then cryopreserved in liquid nitrogen vapor phase. Analytical flow cytometry was used to check the purity and quantity of each magnetically sorted T cell population. Genomic DNA was isolated from every sorted fraction and measured by UV absorbance on a Nanodrop 2000c. TCR CDR3 regions were amplified from genomic DNA by multiplex PCR using the deep immunoSEQ assay. For each cell subset, the extracted genomic DNA was distributed evenly across all wells of several immunoSEQ 96-well plates, and each plate served as one replicate. For sorted subsets, each replicate PCR was loaded with approximately 200 ng genomic DNA, equivalent to some 27,000 T cell genomes. Purified libraries were quantified with a Qubit 3.0 fluorometer, sized on a Bioanalyzer 2100, and re-quantified with the KAPA Library Quantification kit. Each immunoSEQ 96-well plate was sequenced on its own single-read 150-cycle Illumina NextSeq 550 flow cell. Per the source publication's procedure: Because the immunoSEQ output held only junctional sequences and lacked quality scores, the filtering could not match the filtering applied to full-length reads. Sequences were annotated with PyIR, a Python wrapper for IgBLAST v1.9, using IMGT germline references to assign V/J genes and CDR3. Reads with weak V/J assignments (E-value above 1e-6), missing CDR3, stop codons, out-of-frame junctions, or ambiguous translated residues were removed. A V3J clonotype was defined by an identical inferred V gene, J gene, and CDR3 amino acid sequence. To compute the percentage overlap between repertoires, the number of shared unique clonotypes was divided by the size of the smaller repertoire. Repertoire richness was assessed with RTK rarefaction, the Chao1 estimator, and Recon v2.1 estimates of unobserved clonotypes. Generation probabilities were computed with OLGA for all TCRbeta clonotypes obtained by the gDNA method from several donors. In its TCRdb copy, this immuneACCESS table keeps in-frame sequences only and misses some clones. Where compared with another copy, unresolved V genes explain less than half of these, and the others have no known cause. V and J calls and clone size are those listed in that table; D and trimming were worked out from the DNA. Recorded for this sample are around 1.9 million clones; roughly 91% of them occurred a single time. More than 1.5% of the sample is in the top ten clones.

Cut back by 6 bases and 8 bases, the V and J ends lie 17 bases apart. The CDR3 measures 14 amino acids from cysteine to phenylalanine. The read is trimmed to its CDR3 DNA, 42 bases read in frame from base 1. The CDR1 and CDR2 encoded by the germline V gene (reference sequence) are MNHEY and SMNVEV. The data were obtained in a study of shared clonotypes between healthy human individuals (dated by TCRdb to the early 2020s). With regard to the full study: The cohort included a few men and a couple of women between 18 and 49 years of age. Blood TCR repertoires of roughly five healthy adults were deeply sequenced to estimate repertoire size and the extent of clonotype sharing between individuals. Different laboratories and diverse techniques were used to prepare libraries and sequence TCR repertoires, to increase sequencing depth and limit assay-specific biases. For each donor, three plates each were used for CD4 naive and CD4 memory, two plates were used for CD8 naive, and one plate was used for CD8 memory. Each donor's leukapheresis produced roughly between roughly 0.85 and 9.5 billion PBMCs.

What the research found in general, with its limitations: The genetic and exposure-history diversity represented was limited by the small number of donors. Even with the large sequencing depth, rarefaction of the sorted-subset datasets indicated that sequencing was incomplete. Pairwise subsampling indicated that sequencing depth was expected to affect the degree of clonotype sharing among donors. Naive subsets generally had larger estimated clonotype richness than memory subsets. Clonotypes shared by all four sorted-subset donors showed higher generation probabilities than non-shared clonotypes. Across a few donors, around 5% of naive CD4, approximately 3.6% of naive CD8, 2% to 2.5% of memory CD4, and over 0.35% of memory CD8 clonotypes were shared. Sampling was restricted to blood, and TCR repertoires in tissues likely differ from the TCR repertoires found in blood.

The clonotype comes from a man younger than 35 in good health. Some clones in this sample may be carry-over from other donors' samples. Specimen: naive CD8+ T cells from PBMCs. The sample's cell subset or site label, decoded: CD45RA+CCR7+. The chain is assembled from TRBV27 and TRBJ2-1, with the D gene uncertain. The CDR3 has the sequence CASSPTEFGHEQFF. Read as DNA, the sequence is TGTGCCAGCAGCCCTACGGAGTTCGGGCATGAGCAGTTCTTC.